What follows is one T cell receptor beta chain and its context. Its antigen is currently unknown. Trimming stripped 0 bases from V and 7 bases from J, with 13 bases between. This CDR3 comprises 14 residues. Per the germline V gene, CDR1 is SGHDN and CDR2 is FVKESK. This sample was included in a study of blood T cells in healthy people across ages. Approximately 10 milliliters of peripheral blood were drawn from each donor into EDTA-treated tubes. Isolation yielded PBMCs, at least 7 million per sample, in every case. Study-wide points: Fewer expanded clones and more diversity marked long-lived versus aged donors. Strongly correlated with naive T cell percentage was TCR beta diversity.

Using a J-beta primer mix together with a sample-barcoded 5' primer, a second PCR was run for about 6 to 11 cycles. From the 5' RACE reads, TCRdb called clonotypes with MiXCR, one entry per CDR3 protein. Among about 650,000 distinct CDR3 sequences, roughly half were seen once, and the ten largest hold approximately 13%. V usage is TRBV14 and J usage is TRBJ2-7, with D possibly matching TRBD2 (6 bases). The sequencing sample was made of blood. The sequence came from a woman older than 75 in good health. This chain's CDR3 is CASSQEDYPREQYF. CDR3 nucleotides: TGTGCCAGCAGCCAAGAGGACTACCCTAGGGAGCAGTACTTC.